Each of the 29 T cell receptor beta chains below was sequenced from the same sample in a study of blood T cell repertoires in COVID-19. Measured with immunoSEQ multiplex PCR; TCRdb has only the in-frame clones, and not every one. This table holds roughly 300,000 clones, roughly 87% found once. The sequenced sample was PBMCs or T cells enriched from blood (not recorded which). These receptors all come from a woman aged 25 to 39 who had recovered from COVID-19.

The J gene is TRBJ1-2, the V gene TRBV5-1; 9 bases align to TRBD1. Germline trimming cut 0 bases from V and 4 bases from J; bases unmatched to any gene: 7. This CDR3 is built from 16 residues. Germline loops: CDR1 SGHRS, CDR2 YFSETQ. The CDR3 sequence: CASSLERDRDGYGYTF. CDR3 sequence (DNA): TGCGCCAGCAGCTTGGAACGGGACAGGGATGGCTATGGCTACACCTTC.

This clone was recorded only once. This chain connects TRBV6-2 or TRBV6-3 to TRBJ2-5; perhaps TRBD2 as D (6 bases). The CDR3 is 15 residues long. CDR1 and CDR2 from the germline V gene are MNHEY and SVGEGT. V was cut by 1 base and J by 7 bases, with 16 bases left in between. CDR3 nucleotides: TGTGCCAGCAGTTACTACGGTGGGGAGGTAGGGACCCAGTACTTC. Translated, it gives CASSYYGGEVGTQYF.

This clone was seen only once. The rearrangement links TRBV27 to TRBJ2-3, with 9 positions matching TRBD1. CDR3 length: 16 residues. After removal of 2 bases from V and 6 bases from J, the junction contained 9 bases not matched to a gene. Germline V gene sequence: CDR1 MNHEY, CDR2 SMNVEV (reference sequence). This CDR3 reads CASSLGTGRGPDTQYF. The DNA of the CDR3 is TGTGCCAGCAGTTTAGGGACAGGGAGGGGTCCGGATACGCAGTATTTT.

CDR3 nucleotides: TGTGCCAGCAAGGAGCAGGGGGGCAGCTACGAGCAGTACTTC. This gives the protein CASKEQGGSYEQYF. The chain links TRBV19 to TRBJ2-7, with D tentatively TRBD1 (7 bases). Germline V gene sequence: CDR1 LNHDA, CDR2 SQIVND (reference sequence). Trimming stripped 9 bases from V and 3 bases from J, with 18 bases between. This CDR3 is 14 amino acids long.

The CDR3 DNA follows: TGTGCCAGCAGTAAAGGACAGGATGAGGCCGGGGAGCTGTTTTTT. Its protein is CASSKGQDEAGELFF. The rearrangement uses TRBV5-4 and TRBJ2-2, with 7 bases fitting TRBD1. Losses at the gene ends were 5 bases for V and 6 bases for J; bases not matched to a gene: 10. This CDR3 region has 15 residues. Germline lookup yields CDR1 SGHNT and CDR2 YYREEE (reference sequence).

The rearrangement joins TRBV10-2 to TRBJ2-7; 8 positions agree with TRBD1. There are 14 residues in the CDR3. V lost 6 bases and J lost 2; bases outside the gene matches: 6. CDR1 and CDR2 from the germline V gene are WSHSY and SAAADI. The CDR3 nucleotides are TGCGCCAGCAGCGACAGGGGTCTCCCCTACGAGCAGTACTTC. The encoded protein is CASSDRGLPYEQYF.

V gene TRBV28 combines with J gene TRBJ2-7; no clear D. The ends were cut back, 5 bases at V and 7 bases at J, with 18 bases in the middle. This CDR3 has 14 residues. The germline gives CDR1 MDHEN, CDR2 SYDVKM. The DNA for the CDR3 is TGTGCCAGCAGTCGCTCGCAGACATCACGGGAGCAGTACTTC. Its protein product is CASSRSQTSREQYF.

This clone was seen a single time. This rearrangement joins TRBV2 to TRBJ2-1, with D perhaps matching TRBD1 (5 bases). Germline CDR1 reads SNHLY; CDR2 reads FYNNEI. CDR3 length equals 14 residues. The V and J ends lost 7 bases and 2 bases respectively, with 12 bases between them. The CDR3 region has the DNA TGTGCCAGCATGGGGCAGAACCCCTACAATGAGCAGTTCTTC. Encoded protein: CASMGQNPYNEQFF.

This clone appeared a single time. The chain recombines TRBV30 with TRBJ1-2; perhaps TRBD1 as D (5 bases). The CDR3 is 14 residues long. V was cut by 2 bases and J by 4 bases, with 14 bases left in between. The germline gives CDR1 GTSNPN, CDR2 SVGIG (reference sequence). The CDR3 sequence: CAWSPLQASYGYTF. CDR3 sequence (DNA): TGTGCCTGGAGTCCCTTACAGGCTTCCTATGGCTACACCTTC.

V gene TRBV7-8 combines with J gene TRBJ2-1; 7 bases agree with TRBD2. The V and J ends lost 1 base and 9 bases, in that order; junction bases with no gene match: 9. The CDR3 is 15 amino acids. In germline, CDR1 is SGHVS, CDR2 FQNEAQ. The CDR3 nucleotides read TGTGCCAGCAGCTTAGTTTCGGCGGGGGTAGGTGAGCAGTTCTTC. It yields the protein CASSLVSAGVGEQFF. The whole variable domain, remainder taken from reference TRBV7-8 and TRBJ2-1, is GAGVSQSPRYKVAKRGQDVALRCDPISGHVSLFWYQQALGQGPEFLTYFQNEAQLDKSGLPSDRFFAERPEGSVSTLKIQRTQQEDSAVYLCASSLVSAGVGEQFFGPGTRLTVL.

The chain employs TRBV7-2 and TRBJ2-5, with a weak D call TRBD2 (5 bases). Trimming took 1 base from V and 4 from J, leaving 13 bases between them. The V gene's germline CDR1 is SGHTA and CDR2 FQGNSA. This CDR3 spans 15 amino acids. In DNA form, the CDR3 reads TGTGCCAGCAGCTTAGTGAGCGGCAAGGGAGAGACCCAGTACTTC. It yields the protein CASSLVSGKGETQYF.

The chain joins TRBV2 to TRBJ1-1; 8 bases are shared with TRBD1. Germline lookup yields CDR1 SNHLY and CDR2 FYNNEI. CDR3 length: 17 residues. The trim removed 3 bases at V and 0 bases at J, leaving 9 bases unmatched. CDR3 residues: CASSEDRAERLNTEAFF. CDR3 DNA sequence: TGTGCCAGCAGTGAGGACAGGGCAGAAAGACTGAACACTGAAGCTTTCTTT.

The chain employs TRBV28 and TRBJ1-5; the D gene is possibly TRBD1 (5 bases). This CDR3 spans 16 amino acids. Deletions cut 8 bases from V and 0 bases from J, with 17 bases between. Germline V gene lookup returns CDR1 MDHEN and CDR2 SYDVKM. The CDR3 loop reads CASCSVMGLSNQPQHF. CDR3 DNA sequence: TGTGCCAGCTGCTCCGTTATGGGACTTAGCAATCAGCCCCAGCATTTT. Looking up the rest from reference TRBV28 and TRBJ1-5 gives the full variable domain: DVKVTQSSRYLVKRTGEKVFLECVQDMDHENMFWYRQDPGLGLRLIYFSYDVKMKEKGDIPEGYSVSREKKERFSLILESASTNQTSMYLCASCSVMGLSNQPQHFGDGTRLSIL.

The chain couples TRBV29-1 to TRBJ2-7, with TRBD1 as a possible D gene (5 bases). The germline CDR1 and CDR2 sequences are SQVTM and ANQGSEA. V was cut by 0 bases and J by 3 bases, with 12 bases left in between. The CDR3 extends over 14 amino acids. The CDR3 nucleotides are TGCAGCGTTGAAGATCCAACAGGCGTCTACGAGCAGTACTTC. It codes for CSVEDPTGVYEQYF.

The chain combines TRBV5-1 with TRBJ2-2; D gene uncertain. V lost 0 bases to trimming and J lost 0 bases, with 6 bases between them. Germline V CDR1 and CDR2: SGHRS, YFSETQ. The CDR3 is 15 amino acids. CDR3 amino acids: CASSLVRSNTGELFF. The CDR3 coding sequence is TGCGCCAGCAGCTTGGTCAGATCGAACACCGGGGAGCTGTTTTTT.

The chain links TRBV27 to TRBJ1-2; maybe TRBD1 (5 bases). The CDR3 is 13 amino acids. V gave up 8 bases and J gave up 2 bases, with 12 bases separating them. Germline V lookup: CDR1 MNHEY, CDR2 SMNVEV (reference sequence). The CDR3 sequence is CASSKAGNYGYTF. DNA of the CDR3: TGTGCCAGCTCCAAAGCAGGGAACTATGGCTACACCTTC.

The sample holds a few counts of this clone. V and J are TRBV6-2 or TRBV6-3 and TRBJ2-7; a possible D gene is TRBD2 (6 bases). This CDR3 has 17 residues. Looked up from germline, CDR1 is MNHEY and CDR2 is SVGEGT. Trimming left V 0 bases short and J 0 bases short, with 15 bases between. In nucleotides, the CDR3 is TGTGCCAGCAGTTACTCCCTGGAGGGAGTAAGCTCCTACGAGCAGTACTTC. Protein sequence: CASSYSLEGVSSYEQYF.

The CDR3 sequence is CASRQGNDSPLHF. CDR3 nucleotide sequence: TGTGCCAGCAGACAGGGAAATGATTCACCCCTCCACTTT. The chain employs TRBV28 and TRBJ1-6; weak D call: TRBD1 (6 bases). The CDR3 contains 13 residues. Looked up from germline, CDR1 is MDHEN and CDR2 is SYDVKM. V was cut by 6 bases and J by 8 bases, with 11 bases left in between.

This chain joins TRBV24-1 and TRBJ2-2; tentatively, D is TRBD1 (5 bases). The germline gives CDR1 KGHDR, CDR2 SFDVKD. Trimming pared 9 bases from V and 1 base from J, leaving 8 bases between. The CDR3 runs 13 residues. CDR3 amino acids: CATGARNTGELFF. The CDR3 DNA reads as TGTGCCACCGGGGCCAGGAACACCGGGGAGCTGTTTTTT.

The chain combines TRBV7-2 with TRBJ2-7, with 9 nucleotides matching TRBD2. Germline lookup yields CDR1 SGHTA and CDR2 FQGNSA. Trimming took 5 bases from V and 0 from J; bases not matched to a gene: 8. There are 16 residues in the CDR3. The CDR3 here is CASSRLRLADSYEQYF. CDR3 nucleotide sequence: TGTGCCAGCAGCCGCCTGCGACTAGCGGACTCCTACGAGCAGTACTTC.

V gene TRBV20-1 combines with J gene TRBJ2-3, with D maybe TRBD1 (5 bases). V was clipped by 3 bases and J by 5 bases, with 15 bases between them. CDR3 length: 14 amino acids. Per the germline V gene, CDR1 is DFQATT and CDR2 is SNEGSKA (reference sequence). The CDR3 loop is CSASSSTTGDTQYF. CDR3 bases: TGCAGTGCTAGTTCCTCCACCACAGGAGATACGCAGTATTTT.

V usage is TRBV6-5 and J usage is TRBJ2-7, with TRBD2 as a possible D gene (6 bases). Germline V CDR1 and CDR2: MNHEY, SVGAGI. V lost 8 bases, J lost 0 bases, and 11 bases lay in between. This CDR3 is built from 13 residues. The CDR3 is CASETGGSYEQYF. The CDR3 DNA reads TGTGCCAGCGAGACCGGGGGCTCCTACGAGCAGTACTTC.

The V call is TRBV6-5, the J call TRBJ1-4, with unresolved D. Germline V gives CDR1 MNHEY, CDR2 SVGAGI. The V and J ends lost 6 bases and 3 bases respectively, with 8 bases between them. The CDR3 loop spans 13 amino acids. Here the CDR3 DNA reads TGTGCCAGCAGCGGGGTAGCTAATGAAAAACTGTTTTTT. Its translation: CASSGVANEKLFF.

The chain uses TRBV19 and TRBJ1-1; 10 bases align to TRBD1. V trimming: 5 bases; J trimming: 5 bases; junction bases outside the gene matches: 8. Germline-derived CDR1 and CDR2 are LNHDA and SQIVND (reference sequence). This CDR3 is 15 amino acids long. CDR3 coding DNA: TGTGCCAGTAGTGCGTCGACAGGGGGCGAAACTGAAGCTTTCTTT. Amino acids: CASSASTGGETEAFF.

The rearrangement joins TRBV29-1 to TRBJ2-1; 9 nucleotides line up with TRBD1. There are 15 residues in the CDR3. The V and J ends lost 6 bases and 9 bases, in that order; junction bases with no gene match: 15. The germline V gene encodes CDR1 SQVTM and CDR2 ANQGSEA. In DNA, the CDR3 is TGCAGCGTCGGAGCCCGGGACAGGGTTTTCACTGAGCAGTTCTTC. Amino acids: CSVGARDRVFTEQFF.

This clone occurred many times. This chain joins TRBV2 and TRBJ2-5; D perhaps matches TRBD1 (5 bases). CDR1 and CDR2 (germline): SNHLY, FYNNEI. This CDR3 is 14 amino acids long. V was pared by 8 bases and J by 5 bases, with 18 bases between. The CDR3 protein is CASSGQGGSETQYF. DNA of the CDR3: TGTGCCAGCTCAGGCCAGGGCGGCTCGGAGACCCAGTACTTC.

The rearrangement links TRBV5-1 to TRBJ1-1, with D tentatively TRBD1 (5 bases). V dropped 0 bases and J dropped 1 base, with 10 bases sitting between them. Germline V gene data show CDR1 as SGHRS and CDR2 as YFSETQ. The CDR3 runs to 15 residues. The CDR3 reads CASSLEGGGNTEAFF. CDR3 nucleotide sequence: TGCGCCAGCAGCTTGGAGGGCGGGGGGAACACTGAAGCTTTCTTT.

Of note for this clone: The identical CDR3 is also encoded by other nucleotide sequences in the sample. This sequence joins TRBV28 and TRBJ2-1; 11 bases align to TRBD2. CDR1 is MDHEN, CDR2 SYDVKM, per germline. V shed 2 bases, J shed 7 bases, and the junction held 7 bases outside the gene matches. This CDR3 spans 16 amino acids. CDR3 DNA sequence: TGTGCCAGCAGTTTACTTAGCGGGGGGGCACGAAATGAGCAGTTCTTC. Translated: CASSLLSGGARNEQFF.

V is TRBV7-9 and J is TRBJ2-2, with a weak D call TRBD1 (5 bases). CDR1 is SEHNR, CDR2 FQNEAQ, per germline (reference sequence). The V end was cut by 4 bases, the J end by 6 bases, with 9 bases between. CDR3 length equals 13 residues. CDR3 residues: CASSSQGSGELFF. DNA of the CDR3: TGTGCCAGCAGCTCCCAGGGTTCCGGGGAGCTGTTTTTT.